These T cell receptor beta chains were read from a single sample in a study of Ad26.COV2.S vaccination and SARS-CoV-2 variants. Measured with immunoSEQ multiplex PCR; TCRdb has only the in-frame clones, and not every one. The sample shows about 480,000 clones, roughly 89% of them seen only once. The input for sequencing was peripheral blood, taken in a trial of Ad26.COV2.S vaccine versus placebo. These receptors were obtained from a person between 18 and 65 years old who received the Ad26.COV2.S COVID-19 vaccine or a placebo. Both conserved end residues are part of each CDR3. Each record gives: J gene, clone size, V gene, D gene, CDR3 protein, CDR3 DNA. The D gene is left open where the match is weak. Not all rows give a size; the values are once, few, many and, for expanded clones, a class.

>TRBJ1-1|-|TRBV30|-
CAWRRTQNTEAFF
TGTGCCTGGAGGAGGACACAGAACACTGAAGCTTTCTTT
>TRBJ1-5|-|TRBV28|-
CASSTYWAKNQPQHF
TGTGCCAGCAGTACGTATTGGGCTAAAAATCAGCCCCAGCATTTT
>TRBJ1-4|-|TRBV12-3/TRBV12-4|-
CASRYYFEKLFF
TGTGCCAGCAGGTACTACTTCGAAAAACTGTTTTTT
>TRBJ1-1|-|TRBV29-1|TRBD1
CSVGGTGTEAFF
TGCAGCGTGGGGGGGACAGGGACTGAAGCTTTCTTT
>TRBJ1-1|-|TRBV28|-
CASSFVWGGETEAFF
TGTGCCAGCAGTTTTGTCTGGGGGGGGGAGACTGAAGCTTTCTTT
>TRBJ2-5|-|TRBV7-2|-
CASSFKETQYF
TGTGCCAGCAGCTTTAAAGAGACCCAGTACTTC
>TRBJ2-7|-|TRBV27|-
CASSLSDSYEQYF
TGTGCCAGCAGTTTATCCGACTCCTACGAGCAGTACTTC
>TRBJ2-5|-|TRBV9|TRBD1
CASSGRDSQETQYF
TGTGCCAGCAGCGGCCGGGACAGCCAAGAGACCCAGTACTTC
>TRBJ1-3|-|TRBV30|-
CAWSVPPGNTIYF
TGTGCCTGGAGTGTACCACCTGGAAACACCATATATTTT
>TRBJ2-3|-|TRBV3-1/TRBV3-2|-
CASSLRTATDTQYF
TGTGCCAGCAGCCTACGTACGGCCACAGATACGCAGTATTTT
>TRBJ1-6|-|TRBV5-1|-
CASSLNSPLHF
TGCGCCAGCAGCTTAAATTCACCCCTCCACTTT
>TRBJ2-5|-|TRBV6-4|-
CASSVLRGETQYF
TGTGCCAGCAGTGTCCTAAGGGGAGAGACCCAGTACTTC
>TRBJ2-1|-|TRBV5-4|TRBD2
CASSLPSGGSYNEQFF
TGTGCCAGCAGCTTGCCTAGCGGGGGCTCCTACAATGAGCAGTTCTTC
>TRBJ1-1|-|TRBV30|-
CAWSFGGVTEAFF
TGTGCCTGGAGCTTCGGGGGGGTTACTGAAGCTTTCTTT
>TRBJ2-1|-|TRBV28|-
CASTLADTGRSEQFF
TGTGCCAGCACCCTCGCCGACACGGGCCGGAGTGAGCAGTTCTTC
>TRBJ1-2|-|TRBV5-1|-
CASSLDAIYGYTF
TGCGCCAGCAGCTTGGATGCAATCTATGGCTACACCTTC
>TRBJ2-1|-|TRBV28|-
CASSLRLNEQFF
TGTGCCAGCAGTCTGAGGCTCAATGAGCAGTTCTTC
>TRBJ1-3|-|TRBV7-2|-
CASSPAVLRGNTIYF
TGTGCCAGCAGCCCCGCGGTTTTGCGTGGAAACACCATATATTTT
>TRBJ1-4|-|TRBV28|-
CASSWGQGDEKLFF
TGTGCCAGCAGCTGGGGGCAGGGCGATGAAAAACTGTTTTTT
>TRBJ1-1|-|TRBV25-1|-
CASSELNTEAFF
TGTGCCAGCAGTGAATTGAACACTGAAGCTTTCTTT
>TRBJ2-3|-|TRBV6-2/TRBV6-3|-
CASSYSGTAGTQYF
TGTGCCAGCAGTTACTCGGGGACCGCCGGTACGCAGTATTTT
>TRBJ2-1|-|TRBV21-1|-
CASSPSGDYNEQFF
TGTGCCAGCAGCCCTAGCGGGGACTACAATGAGCAGTTCTTC
>TRBJ2-7|-|TRBV14|-
CASRGQSSYEQYF
TGTGCCAGCAGGGGGCAAAGCTCCTACGAGCAGTACTTC
>TRBJ2-1|-|TRBV12-5|-
CASGKYNEQFF
TGTGCTAGTGGAAAGTACAATGAGCAGTTCTTC
>TRBJ2-7|-|TRBV28|-
CASSFSTGSTHEQYF
TGTGCCAGCAGTTTTTCAACAGGGTCGACCCACGAGCAGTACTTC
>TRBJ2-2|-|TRBV19|-
CASSISRSGELFF
TGTGCCAGTAGTATTTCTCGGTCCGGGGAGCTGTTTTTT
>TRBJ1-1|-|TRBV20-1|-
CSARWGPEAFF
TGCAGTGCTAGATGGGGACCTGAAGCTTTCTTT
>TRBJ1-6|few|TRBV27|-
CASPRFHNSPLHF
TGTGCCAGTCCACGATTCCATAATTCACCCCTCCACTTT
>TRBJ1-3|-|TRBV19|-
CASQVGGSSGNTIYF
TGTGCCAGTCAAGTCGGGGGGAGCTCTGGAAACACCATATATTTT
>TRBJ1-3|-|TRBV29-1|-
CSVVRGLSGNTIYF
TGCAGCGTTGTGCGGGGACTCTCTGGAAACACCATATATTTT
>TRBJ1-5|-|TRBV19|-
CASSTSAGHNQPQHF
TGTGCCAGTAGTACATCGGCAGGGCACAATCAGCCCCAGCATTTT
>TRBJ1-5|-|TRBV28|TRBD1
CASSPTGTGRNQPQHF
TGTGCCAGCAGTCCCACCGGGACAGGCCGTAATCAGCCCCAGCATTTT
>TRBJ1-3|-|TRBV7-9|-
CASSLASGVSPGNTIYF
TGTGCCAGCAGCTTAGCGTCTGGAGTAAGCCCTGGAAACACCATATATTTT
>TRBJ1-2|-|TRBV7-2|-
CASSLAGATSGYTF
TGTGCCAGCAGCTTAGCGGGGGCCACGAGTGGCTACACCTTC
>TRBJ2-7|-|TRBV6-5|TRBD1
CASIRGTGAYEQYF
TGTGCCAGCATCCGCGGGACAGGGGCCTACGAGCAGTACTTC
>TRBJ2-5|-|TRBV28|-
CASSDVRRHQETQYF
TGTGCCAGCAGCGATGTCAGGAGACACCAAGAGACCCAGTACTTC
>TRBJ1-5|-|TRBV18|TRBD1
CASSATGSNQPQHF
TGTGCCAGCTCGGCGACAGGGAGCAATCAGCCCCAGCATTTT
>TRBJ2-2|-|TRBV3-1/TRBV3-2|-
CASSQASGVSSGELFF
TGTGCCAGCAGCCAAGCGTCGGGAGTCAGCTCCGGGGAGCTGTTTTTT
>TRBJ1-5|few|TRBV2|-
CASSEEGNQPQHF
TGTGCCAGCAGTGAAGAGGGCAATCAGCCCCAGCATTTT
>TRBJ2-3|once|TRBV5-1|-
CASSLGLGHITDTQYF
TGCGCCAGCAGCTTGGGCCTGGGACACATCACAGATACGCAGTATTTT
>TRBJ2-1|-|TRBV7-9|-
CASGQGPVEQFF
TGTGCCAGCGGCCAAGGACCAGTAGAGCAGTTCTTC
>TRBJ2-1|once|TRBV27|TRBD2
CASSSPSGPTNEQFF
TGTGCCAGCAGTTCCCCTAGCGGGCCGACGAATGAGCAGTTCTTC
>TRBJ1-5|once|TRBV6-5|TRBD1
CASTQGARGPQHF
TGTGCCAGCACGCAGGGGGCCCGGGGGCCCCAGCATTTT
>TRBJ1-2|-|TRBV5-4|-
CASSSRAISIHGYTF
TGTGCCAGCAGCTCCCGGGCCATTAGCATCCATGGCTACACCTTC
>TRBJ2-1|-|TRBV4-2|-
CASSQDPGRLEQFF
TGTGCCAGCAGCCAGGACCCGGGGAGACTAGAGCAGTTCTTC
>TRBJ2-2|once|TRBV19|TRBD1
CASTFNRGRSGELFF
TGTGCCAGCACATTTAACAGGGGGCGCAGCGGGGAGCTGTTTTTT
>TRBJ2-7|-|TRBV19|-
CASSTGLYEQYF
TGTGCCAGTAGTACGGGCCTTTACGAGCAGTACTTC
>TRBJ2-1|-|TRBV3-1/TRBV3-2|-
CASSQSHNEQFF
TGTGCCAGCAGCCAATCCCACAATGAGCAGTTCTTC
>TRBJ2-3|-|TRBV27|-
CASSFYPDTQYF
TGTGCCAGCAGTTTTTATCCAGATACGCAGTATTTT
>TRBJ2-1|-|TRBV5-1|TRBD2
CASSSLAGLPNEQFF
TGCGCCAGCAGCTCTCTAGCGGGACTACCCAATGAGCAGTTCTTC
>TRBJ1-3|-|TRBV30|TRBD1
CAWSEGALSGNTIYF
TGTGCCTGGAGTGAGGGGGCACTTTCTGGAAACACCATATATTTT